This T cell receptor beta chain is drawn from a study of beta chain features in type 1 diabetes. All of the isolated RNA was reverse transcribed, so expressed TCRB transcripts were sequenced. Clones were read by immunoSEQ multiplex PCR, and TCRdb kept only the in-frame ones, dropping some. The table lists 350,000 or so clones, around a fifth of them singletons, with about 0.044% in the top ten. Germline trimming cut 2 bases from V and 13 bases from J; bases unmatched to any gene: 9. CDR3 length: 14 residues. Germline V gene lookup returns CDR1 KGHSH and CDR2 LQKENI. Sorting with CD45RO/CCR7/CD25/CD127/CD95/CD27 yielded naive, central memory, regulatory and stem-like memory CD4+ cells. There are a few counts of this clone.

Input material: naive CD4+ T cells from blood. The source of this sequence is a woman between 18 and 29 years old in good health. The rearrangement joins TRBV18 to TRBJ2-1, with 9 bases matching TRBD2. CDR3 nucleotides: TGTGCCAGCTCACCAGGACCAGCGGGGGGCATTCAGTTCTTC. It specifies CASSPGPAGGIQFF.